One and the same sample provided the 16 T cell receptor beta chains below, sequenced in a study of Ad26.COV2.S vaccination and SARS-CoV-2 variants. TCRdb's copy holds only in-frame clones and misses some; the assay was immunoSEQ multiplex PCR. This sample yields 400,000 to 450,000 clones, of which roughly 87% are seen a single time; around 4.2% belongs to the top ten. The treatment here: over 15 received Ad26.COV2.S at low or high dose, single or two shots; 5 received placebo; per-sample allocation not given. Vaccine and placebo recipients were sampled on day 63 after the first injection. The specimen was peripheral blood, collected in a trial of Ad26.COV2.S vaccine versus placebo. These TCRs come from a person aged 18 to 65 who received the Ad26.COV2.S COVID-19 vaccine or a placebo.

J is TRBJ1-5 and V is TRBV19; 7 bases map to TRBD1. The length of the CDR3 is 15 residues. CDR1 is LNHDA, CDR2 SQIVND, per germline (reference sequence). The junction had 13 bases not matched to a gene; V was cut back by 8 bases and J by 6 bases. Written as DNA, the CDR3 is TGTGCCAGTCAGGGGGGACAATCGGTATTTCAGCCCCAGCATTTT. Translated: CASQGGQSVFQPQHF.

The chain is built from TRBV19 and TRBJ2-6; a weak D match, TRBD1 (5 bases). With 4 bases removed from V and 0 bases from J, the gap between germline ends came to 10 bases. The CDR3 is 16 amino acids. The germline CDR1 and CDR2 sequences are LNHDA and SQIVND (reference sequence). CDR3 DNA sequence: TGTGCCAGTAGTACCAACCAGGGCTCTGGGGCCAACGTCCTGACTTTC. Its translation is CASSTNQGSGANVLTF.

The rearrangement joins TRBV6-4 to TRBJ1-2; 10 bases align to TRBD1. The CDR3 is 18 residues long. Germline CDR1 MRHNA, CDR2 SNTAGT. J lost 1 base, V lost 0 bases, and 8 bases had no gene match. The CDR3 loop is CASSDSRDRGNNNYGYTF. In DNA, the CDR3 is TGTGCCAGCAGTGACTCCCGGGACAGGGGAAACAATAACTATGGCTACACCTTC.

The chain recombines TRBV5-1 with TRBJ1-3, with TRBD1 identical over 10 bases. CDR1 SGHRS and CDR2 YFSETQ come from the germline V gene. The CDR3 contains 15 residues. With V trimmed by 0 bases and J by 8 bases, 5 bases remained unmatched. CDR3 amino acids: CASSLGRDRGHTIYF. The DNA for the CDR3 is TGCGCCAGCAGCTTGGGTCGGGACAGGGGACACACCATATATTTT.

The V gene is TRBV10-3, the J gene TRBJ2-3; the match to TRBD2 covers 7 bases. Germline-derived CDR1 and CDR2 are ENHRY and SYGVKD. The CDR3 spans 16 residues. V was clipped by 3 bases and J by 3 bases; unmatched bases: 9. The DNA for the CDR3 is TGTGCCATCAGTGACACGGCTAGCGGCACGACAGATACGCAGTATTTT. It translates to CAISDTASGTTDTQYF.

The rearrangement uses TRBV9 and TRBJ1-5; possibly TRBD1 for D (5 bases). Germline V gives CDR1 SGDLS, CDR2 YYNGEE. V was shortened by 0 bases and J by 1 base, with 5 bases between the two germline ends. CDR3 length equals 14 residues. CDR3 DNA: TGTGCCAGCAGCGTAGGACAGAGCAATCAGCCCCAGCATTTT. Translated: CASSVGQSNQPQHF. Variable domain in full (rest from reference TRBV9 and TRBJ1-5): DSGVTQTPKHLITATGQRVTLRCSPRSGDLSVYWYQQSLDQGLQFLIQYYNGEERAKGNILERFSAQQFPDLHSELNLSSLELGDSALYFCASSVGQSNQPQHFGDGTRLSIL.

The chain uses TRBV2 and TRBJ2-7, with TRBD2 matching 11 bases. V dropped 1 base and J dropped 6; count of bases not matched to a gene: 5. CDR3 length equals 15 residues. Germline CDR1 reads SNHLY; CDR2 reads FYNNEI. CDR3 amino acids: CASSEEVAGGAEQYF. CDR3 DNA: TGTGCCAGCAGTGAAGAAGTAGCGGGAGGGGCCGAGCAGTACTTC.

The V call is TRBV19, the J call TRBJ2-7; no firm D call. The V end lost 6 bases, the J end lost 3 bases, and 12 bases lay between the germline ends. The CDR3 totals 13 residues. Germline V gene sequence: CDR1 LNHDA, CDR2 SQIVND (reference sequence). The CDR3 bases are TGTGCCAGTAGCCCGGAGAGTCACTACGAGCAGTACTTC. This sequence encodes CASSPESHYEQYF.

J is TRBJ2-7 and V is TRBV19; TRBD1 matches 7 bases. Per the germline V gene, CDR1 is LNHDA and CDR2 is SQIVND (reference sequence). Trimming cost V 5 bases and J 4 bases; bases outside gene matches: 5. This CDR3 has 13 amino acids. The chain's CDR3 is CASSSDRYYEQYF. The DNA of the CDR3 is TGTGCCAGTAGTTCGGACAGGTATTACGAGCAGTACTTC. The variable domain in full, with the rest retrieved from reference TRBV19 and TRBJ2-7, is DGGITQSPKYLFRKEGQNVTLSCEQNLNHDAMYWYRQDPGQGLRLIYYSQIVNDFQKGDIAEGYSVSREKKESFPLTVTSAQKNPTAFYLCASSSDRYYEQYFGPGTRLTVT.

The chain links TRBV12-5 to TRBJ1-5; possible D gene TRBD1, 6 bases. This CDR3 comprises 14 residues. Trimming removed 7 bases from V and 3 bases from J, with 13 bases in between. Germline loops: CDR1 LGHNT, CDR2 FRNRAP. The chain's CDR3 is CASADGGVNQPQHF. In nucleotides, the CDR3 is TGTGCTAGTGCCGACGGGGGCGTCAATCAGCCCCAGCATTTT.

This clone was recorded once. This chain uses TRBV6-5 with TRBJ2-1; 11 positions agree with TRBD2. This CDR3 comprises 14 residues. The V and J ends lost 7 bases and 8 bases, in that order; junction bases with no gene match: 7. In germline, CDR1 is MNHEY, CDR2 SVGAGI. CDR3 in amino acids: CASKRLAGSYEQFF. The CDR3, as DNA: TGTGCCAGCAAAAGACTAGCGGGATCATATGAGCAGTTCTTC.

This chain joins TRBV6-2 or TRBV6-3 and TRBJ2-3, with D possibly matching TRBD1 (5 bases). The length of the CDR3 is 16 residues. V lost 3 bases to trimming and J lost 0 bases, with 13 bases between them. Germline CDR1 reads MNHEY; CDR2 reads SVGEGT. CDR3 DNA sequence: TGTGCCAGCAGTTATAGGGGTGGCAGGAGCACAGATACGCAGTATTTT. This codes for CASSYRGGRSTDTQYF.

The DNA of the CDR3 is TGTGCCAGCAGTCGGACGGACAGGGCCTACACCGGGGAGCTGTTTTTT. The encoded protein is CASSRTDRAYTGELFF. The chain employs TRBV6-2 or TRBV6-3 and TRBJ2-2; 8 nucleotides line up with TRBD1. The CDR3 extends over 16 amino acids. In germline, CDR1 is MNHEY, CDR2 SVGEGT. After removal of 5 bases from V and 3 bases from J, the junction contained 8 bases not matched to a gene.

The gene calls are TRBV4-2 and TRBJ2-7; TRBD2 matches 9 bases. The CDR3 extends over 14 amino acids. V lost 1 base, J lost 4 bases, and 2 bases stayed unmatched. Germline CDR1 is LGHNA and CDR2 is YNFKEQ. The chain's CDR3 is CASSQGTSVYEQYF. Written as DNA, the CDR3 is TGTGCCAGCAGCCAAGGGACTAGCGTTTACGAGCAGTACTTC.

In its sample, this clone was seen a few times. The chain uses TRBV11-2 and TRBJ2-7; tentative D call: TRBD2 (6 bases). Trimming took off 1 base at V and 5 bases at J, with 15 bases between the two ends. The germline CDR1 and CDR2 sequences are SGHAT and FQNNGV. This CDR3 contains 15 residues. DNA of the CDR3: TGTGCCAGCAGCTTAGGGGGGGACCAGCGCGACGAGCAGTACTTC. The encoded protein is CASSLGGDQRDEQYF.

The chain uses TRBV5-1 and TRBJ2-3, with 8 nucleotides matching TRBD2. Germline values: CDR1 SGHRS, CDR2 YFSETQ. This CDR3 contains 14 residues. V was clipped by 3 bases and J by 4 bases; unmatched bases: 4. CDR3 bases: TGCGCCAGCAGCTCCGGACTAGCCGCAGATACGCAGTATTTT. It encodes CASSSGLAADTQYF.